This TCR beta chain came from a study of T cell responses to AZD1222 COVID-19 vaccine. Findings of the study overall: Dominant at 160-218 and 743-854, vaccine-associated CD4 TCRs also spanned spike.

Germline V gene sequence: CDR1 LNHDA, CDR2 SQIVND (reference sequence). V lost 2 bases, J lost 7 bases, and 11 bases stayed unmatched. This CDR3 region has 16 residues. Repertoires were generated with immunoSEQ multiplex PCR, while TCRdb's copy carries only in-frame clones and drops some. The sample carries 250,000 or so clones, just over 90% recorded once. Concerning this clone: Its cognate antigen is unknown.

The receptor's source is an adult in good health. The specimen comprised peripheral blood, sampled on day 0 of AZD1222 vaccination. V and J are TRBV19 and TRBJ1-1, with TRBD1 matching over 9 bases. Written as DNA, the CDR3 is TGTGCCAGTAGTATACCGGGACAGGGAAGGGTGGATGAAGCTTTCTTT. This sequence encodes CASSIPGQGRVDEAFF.